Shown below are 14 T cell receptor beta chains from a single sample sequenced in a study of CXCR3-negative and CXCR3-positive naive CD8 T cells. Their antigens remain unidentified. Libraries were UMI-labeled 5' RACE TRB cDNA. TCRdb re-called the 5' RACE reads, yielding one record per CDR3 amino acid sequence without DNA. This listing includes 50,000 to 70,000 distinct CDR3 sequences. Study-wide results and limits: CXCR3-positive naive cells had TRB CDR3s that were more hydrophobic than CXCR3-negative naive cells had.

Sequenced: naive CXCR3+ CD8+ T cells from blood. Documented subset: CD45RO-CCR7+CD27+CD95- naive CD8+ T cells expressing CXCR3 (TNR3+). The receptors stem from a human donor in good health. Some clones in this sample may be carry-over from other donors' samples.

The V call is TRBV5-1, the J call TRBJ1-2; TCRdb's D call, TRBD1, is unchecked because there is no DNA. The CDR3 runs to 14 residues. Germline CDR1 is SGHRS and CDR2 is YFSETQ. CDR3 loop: CASSLDGGPYGYTF.

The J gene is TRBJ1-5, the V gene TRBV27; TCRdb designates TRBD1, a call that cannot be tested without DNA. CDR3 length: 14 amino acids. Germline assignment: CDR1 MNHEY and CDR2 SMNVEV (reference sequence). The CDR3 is CASSWERGGQPQHF.

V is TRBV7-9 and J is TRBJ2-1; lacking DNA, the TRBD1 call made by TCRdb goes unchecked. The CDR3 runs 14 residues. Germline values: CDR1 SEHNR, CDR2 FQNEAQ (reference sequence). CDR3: CASSLVSSENEQFF.

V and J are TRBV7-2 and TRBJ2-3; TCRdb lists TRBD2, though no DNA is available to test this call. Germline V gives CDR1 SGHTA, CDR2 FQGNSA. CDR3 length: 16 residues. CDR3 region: CASSLRTTTRTDTQYF.

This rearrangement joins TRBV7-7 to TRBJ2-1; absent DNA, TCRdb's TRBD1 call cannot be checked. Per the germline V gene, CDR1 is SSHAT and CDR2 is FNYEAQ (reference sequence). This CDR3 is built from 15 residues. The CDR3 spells CASSMTPTDYNEQFF.

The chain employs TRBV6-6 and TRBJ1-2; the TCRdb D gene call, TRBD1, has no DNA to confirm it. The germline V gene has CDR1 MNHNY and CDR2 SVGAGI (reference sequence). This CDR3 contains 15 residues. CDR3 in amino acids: CASSEWTGGNYGYTF.

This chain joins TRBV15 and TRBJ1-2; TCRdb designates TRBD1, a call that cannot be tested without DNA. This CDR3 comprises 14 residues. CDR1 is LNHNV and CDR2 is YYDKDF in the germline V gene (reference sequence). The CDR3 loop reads CATRKHRGVYGYTF.

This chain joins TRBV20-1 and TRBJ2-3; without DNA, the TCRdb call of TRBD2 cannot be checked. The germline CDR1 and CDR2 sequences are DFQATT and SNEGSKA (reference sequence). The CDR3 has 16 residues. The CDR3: CSARDQAGSSGDTQYF.

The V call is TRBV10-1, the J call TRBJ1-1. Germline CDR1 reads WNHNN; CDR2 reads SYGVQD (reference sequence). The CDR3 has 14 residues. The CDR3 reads CASSAVGWGTEAFF.

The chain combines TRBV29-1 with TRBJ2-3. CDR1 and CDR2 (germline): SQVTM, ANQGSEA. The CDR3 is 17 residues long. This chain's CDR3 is CSVEDQLSQSSTDTQYF.

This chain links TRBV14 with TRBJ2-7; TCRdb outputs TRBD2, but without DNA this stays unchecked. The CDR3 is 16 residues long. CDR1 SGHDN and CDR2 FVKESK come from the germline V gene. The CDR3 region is CASSQALAGGRYEQYF.

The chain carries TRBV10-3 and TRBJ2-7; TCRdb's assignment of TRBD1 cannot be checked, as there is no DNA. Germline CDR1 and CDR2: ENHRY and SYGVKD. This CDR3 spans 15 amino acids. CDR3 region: CAISEDRVKSYEQYF.

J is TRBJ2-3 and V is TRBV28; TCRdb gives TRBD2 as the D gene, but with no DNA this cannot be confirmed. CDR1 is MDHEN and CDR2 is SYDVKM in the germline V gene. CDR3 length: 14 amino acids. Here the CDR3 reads CASMGGGGPDTQYF.

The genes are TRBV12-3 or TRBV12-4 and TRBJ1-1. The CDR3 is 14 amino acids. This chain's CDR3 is CASSWVGRNTEAFF.